Following are 24 T cell receptor beta chains from one sample sequenced in a study of Graves' ophthalmopathy and Graves' hyperthyroidism. Investigators amplified TCR beta CDR3 regions from RNA transcripts. Scientists carried out first-round RT-PCR using HTBI primers and then a second-round multiplex PCR. TCRdb passed the multiplex PCR reads through MiXCR, listing each CDR3 protein once. The repertoire includes roughly 350,000 distinct CDR3 sequences, approximately 18% of them detected once, and 2.4% sits in the top ten. The sample was peripheral blood. Receptor source: an adult woman with stable Graves' hyperthyroidism.

The chain employs TRBV24-1 and TRBJ2-7, with 8 bases matching TRBD1. The trim removed 4 bases at V and 4 bases at J, leaving 8 bases unmatched. Germline V gene lookup returns CDR1 KGHDR and CDR2 SFDVKD. CDR3 size: 15 residues. DNA for the CDR3: TGTGCCACCAGTGACCCCGGGACAGGACTTTACGAGCAGTACTTC. This translates into CATSDPGTGLYEQYF.

This clonotype was picked up a small number of times. The chain uses TRBV6-1 and TRBJ1-1, with D uncertain. This CDR3 comprises 14 residues. Germline CDR1 MNHNS, CDR2 SASEGT. Deletions cut 5 bases from V and 3 bases from J, with 13 bases between. For the CDR3, the DNA is TGTGCCAGCAGTCCGGGTACAGTACACACTGAAGCTTTCTTT. It encodes CASSPGTVHTEAFF.

The chain carries TRBV2 and TRBJ1-2; 8 bases fit TRBD1. From germline, CDR1 is SNHLY and CDR2 FYNNEI. The CDR3 extends over 13 amino acids. V dropped 3 bases and J dropped 4; count of bases not matched to a gene: 1. In nucleotides, the CDR3 is TGTGCCAGCAGTGAGGGGACAGGCTATGGCTACACCTTC. Its translation: CASSEGTGYGYTF.

There are a few counts of this clonotype. This rearrangement joins TRBV15 to TRBJ1-5; D gene unclear. CDR1 LNHNV and CDR2 YYDKDF come from the germline V gene (reference sequence). V was clipped by 0 bases and J by 7 bases, with 10 bases between them. This CDR3 has 14 amino acids. The CDR3 coding sequence is TGTGCCACCAGCAGAGATTTGGTGGGGCAGCCCCAGCATTTT. It yields the protein CATSRDLVGQPQHF.

V and J are TRBV19 and TRBJ1-2; D is undetermined. Trimming stripped 3 bases from V and 5 bases from J, with 16 bases between. The V gene's germline CDR1 is LNHDA and CDR2 SQIVND (reference sequence). The CDR3 has 15 residues. The CDR3 loop is CASSIRVRALYGYTF. CDR3 nucleotide sequence: TGTGCCAGTAGTATTCGGGTGCGGGCCTTATATGGCTACACCTTC.

This clonotype occurred many times. V usage is TRBV19 and J usage is TRBJ1-1; no firm D call. V lost 3 bases, J lost 7 bases, and 18 bases lay in between. The CDR3 covers 15 residues. Germline CDR1 is LNHDA and CDR2 is SQIVND (reference sequence). CDR3 sequence reads: CASSMQRHQLDEAFF. CDR3 in DNA: TGTGCCAGTAGTATGCAGCGTCATCAGCTCGATGAAGCTTTCTTT.

This clonotype showed up many times. The chain carries TRBV7-8 and TRBJ2-7, with 14 bases identical to TRBD2. The CDR3 sequence is 16 residues long. The V gene's germline CDR1 is SGHVS and CDR2 FQNEAQ. The V and J ends lost 5 bases and 7 bases, in that order; junction bases with no gene match: 10. CDR3 in DNA: TGTGCCAGCAGCATACTCGGGGGGACTAGCGGGAGTGAGCAGTACTTC. Translating gives CASSILGGTSGSEQYF.

This clonotype occurred many times. J is TRBJ2-2 and V is TRBV7-3; 10 bases are shared with TRBD1. Germline CDR1 SGHTA, CDR2 FQGTGA. V lost 5 bases and J lost 6; bases outside the gene matches: 6. The CDR3 consists of 15 residues. This CDR3 is CASSQIGTGAGELFF. The CDR3, as DNA: TGTGCCAGCAGCCAAATAGGGACAGGGGCCGGGGAGCTGTTTTTT.

This clonotype occurred a few times. The CDR3 coding sequence is TGTGCCAGCAGCACCCGACAGGGAGGGGAGACCCAGTACTTC. This translates into CASSTRQGGETQYF. The V and J genes are TRBV7-2 and TRBJ2-5, with D tentatively TRBD1 or TRBD2 (7 bases each). Trimming left V 5 bases short and J 5 bases short, with 15 bases between. This CDR3 is built from 14 residues. Per germline, CDR1 SGHTA and CDR2 FQGNSA.

This clonotype was counted between two and nine times. The CDR3 DNA reads as TGCGCCAGCAGCCACAGCGAAAACACCGGGGAGCTGTTTTTT. Translated: CASSHSENTGELFF. The chain employs TRBV4-3 and TRBJ2-2; no firm D call. Germline values: CDR1 LGHNA, CDR2 YSLEER. CDR3 length: 14 residues. Trimming took off 3 bases at V and 2 bases at J, with 7 bases between the two ends.

This clonotype has a count of ten or more. The CDR3 bases are TGCAGTGCTAGAGATGTCGGGAGACTGCGCGAGCAGTACTTC. It encodes CSARDVGRLREQYF. The chain recombines TRBV20-1 with TRBJ2-7; D may be TRBD2 (6 bases). Trimming cost V 0 bases and J 6 bases, with 15 bases left between them. The CDR3 is 14 residues long. Germline CDR1 is DFQATT and CDR2 is SNEGSKA (reference sequence).

The chain couples TRBV25-1 to TRBJ2-7, with TRBD1 matching over 10 bases. The CDR3 runs to 18 residues. Germline assignment: CDR1 MGHDK and CDR2 SYGVNS. V dropped 4 bases and J dropped 0; count of bases not matched to a gene: 12. The CDR3 DNA follows: TGTGCCAGCAGTGGACGGGACAGGGGTTCTCCCTCCTCCTACGAGCAGTACTTC. Protein: CASSGRDRGSPSSYEQYF.

The chain is built from TRBV28 and TRBJ2-5; TRBD1 might be the D (5 bases). Germline lookup yields CDR1 MDHEN and CDR2 SYDVKM. V lost 5 bases and J lost 7, with 20 bases in between. The CDR3 covers 15 residues. The CDR3: CASSPLRQPYGTQYF. For the CDR3, the DNA is TGTGCCAGCAGTCCATTGCGACAGCCCTACGGGACCCAGTACTTC.

This clonotype was recorded many times. The chain joins TRBV5-1 to TRBJ1-5; TRBD1 matches 9 bases. The CDR3 is 15 residues long. CDR1 SGHRS and CDR2 YFSETQ come from the germline V gene. Trimming at V came to 4 bases and at J to 5 bases, leaving 7 bases not matched to a gene. This CDR3 is CASSVGTGPHQPQHF. The CDR3 region has the DNA TGCGCCAGCAGCGTTGGGACAGGGCCACATCAGCCCCAGCATTTT.

This sequence joins TRBV11-2 and TRBJ2-4, with D perhaps TRBD1 (5 bases). The CDR3 totals 15 residues. Germline CDR1 SGHAT, CDR2 FQNNGV. Trimming took off 2 bases at V and 5 bases at J, with 13 bases between the two ends. This chain's CDR3 is CASSLRQGRENIQYF. In DNA form, the CDR3 reads TGTGCCAGCAGCTTAAGGCAGGGTCGAGAAAACATTCAGTACTTC.

The table lists this clonotype with many counts. This chain joins TRBV6-6 and TRBJ2-7; tentatively, D is TRBD1 (6 bases). CDR1 and CDR2 from the germline V gene are MNHNY and SVGAGI (reference sequence). CDR3 length: 14 residues. Deletions cut 7 bases from V and 2 bases from J, with 15 bases between. CDR3 bases: TGTGCCAGCAAAAGACCGGGACAAGCCTACGAGCAGTACTTC. Protein sequence: CASKRPGQAYEQYF.

This clonotype was recorded many times. The rearrangement uses TRBV9 and TRBJ2-5; D is uncertain. Trimming removed 0 bases at V and 5 bases at J, with 11 bases between. CDR1 and CDR2 (germline): SGDLS, YYNGEE. This CDR3 is 14 amino acids long. The CDR3, as DNA: TGTGCCAGCAGCGTAGGTGTTCCTCCCGAGACCCAGTACTTC. Protein: CASSVGVPPETQYF.

This clonotype appeared many times. Its ends do not fully match the called genes, so a read error is possible. V gene TRBV27 combines with J gene TRBJ2-4, with D possibly TRBD1 on 6 matching bases. The germline gives CDR1 MNHEY, CDR2 SMNVEV (reference sequence). The CDR3 sequence is 12 residues long. The CDR3 is CATGKGVNIKYF. Written as DNA, the CDR3 is TGTGCTACGGGCAAGGGGGTAAACATTAAGTACTTC.

V and J are TRBV10-1 and TRBJ2-7; 8 bases are shared with TRBD2. After removal of 3 bases from V and 9 bases from J, the junction contained 7 bases not matched to a gene. Germline CDR1 is WNHNN and CDR2 is SYGVQD (reference sequence). CDR3 length: 13 amino acids. The CDR3 protein is CASSDLRGGWQYF. CDR3 in DNA: TGCGCCAGCAGTGACCTTCGGGGGGGCTGGCAGTACTTC.

This clonotype was observed at least ten times. The V call is TRBV4-3, the J call TRBJ2-7; D might be TRBD2 (5 bases). Germline CDR1 is LGHNA and CDR2 is YSLEER. This CDR3 has 14 amino acids. Trimming took 1 base from V and 2 from J, leaving 9 bases between them. The CDR3 loop is CASSQGTGTYEQYF. The DNA for the CDR3 is TGCGCCAGCAGCCAAGGGACTGGTACCTACGAGCAGTACTTC.

This clonotype was found many times. This chain links TRBV5-1 with TRBJ2-7; 9 nucleotides align to TRBD2. The junction had 6 bases not matched to a gene; V was cut back by 2 bases and J by 0 bases. Germline V gene lookup returns CDR1 SGHRS and CDR2 YFSETQ. CDR3 length: 16 residues. CDR3: CASSLAGGPYSYEQYF. CDR3 sequence (DNA): TGCGCCAGCAGCTTAGCGGGAGGACCGTACTCCTACGAGCAGTACTTC. Based on the CDR3 plus reference TRBV5-1 and TRBJ2-7, the full variable domain is KAGVTQTPRYLIKTRGQQVTLSCSPISGHRSVSWYQQTPGQGLQFLFEYFSETQRNKGNFPGRFSGRQFSNSRSEMNVSTLELGDSALYLCASSLAGGPYSYEQYFGPGTRLTVT.

This clonotype was observed many times. This chain connects TRBV28 to TRBJ1-1, with D possibly being TRBD1 (5 bases). Trimming removed 2 bases at V and 2 bases at J, with 9 bases between. The CDR3 length is 14 residues. Germline V CDR1 and CDR2: MDHEN, SYDVKM. CDR3 bases: TGTGCCAGCAGTTTAAGCGGGGCAAACACTGAAGCTTTCTTT. This translates into CASSLSGANTEAFF.

In this sample, this clonotype turned up many times. The chain has TRBV2 and TRBJ2-4; 10 bases fit TRBD1. The J segment lost 8 bases and the V segment lost 5 bases, leaving 3 bases of the junction unmatched. Germline loops: CDR1 SNHLY, CDR2 FYNNEI. The CDR3 is made up of 13 amino acids. CDR3 region: CASSTTGGYIQYF. Here the CDR3 DNA reads TGTGCCAGCAGTACGACAGGGGGCTACATTCAGTACTTC.

This clonotype has ten or more counts. The CDR3 sequence is CASSREHRGSQPQHF. CDR3 bases: TGCGCCAGCAGCCGAGAGCACAGGGGGAGCCAGCCCCAGCATTTT. The V call is TRBV4-3, the J call TRBJ1-5; 8 bases map to TRBD1. The CDR3 is 15 residues long. V dropped 4 bases and J dropped 7; count of bases not matched to a gene: 9. Germline CDR1 reads LGHNA; CDR2 reads YSLEER.